This entry concerns a single T cell receptor (beta chain). Its target is unknown. The sample belongs to a study of radiation and T cells in renal cell carcinoma. Overall study results and limits: In blood, top tumor clones expanded by 2 weeks, shrinking by 4.

Germline V CDR1 and CDR2: MNHEY, SVGAGI. This CDR3 contains 14 residues. V lost 2 bases to trimming and J lost 8 bases; unmatched junction nucleotides: 7. TCRdb's table, derived via immunoSEQ multiplex PCR, lists solely in-frame clones and lacks some. This table has nearly 50,000 clones, 75% to 85% appearing once. Documented time point: baseline pretreatment blood. Treatment: 15 Gy SBRT to primary tumor, nephrectomy 4 weeks later. Radiation-treated patients gave blood at baseline, week 2 and week 4. The patient's renal cell carcinoma had clear cell pathology. This TCR was recovered from a woman in her seventies with renal cell carcinoma. The rearrangement uses TRBV6-5 and TRBJ1-2, with 8 bases that match TRBD1. Sequencing used blood, obtained from a patient whose treatment included radiotherapy and nephrectomy. The CDR3 sequence is CASSYQGARTGYTF. The CDR3 DNA reads as TGTGCCAGCAGTTACCAGGGGGCGCGTACGGGCTACACCTTC.